Each of the 17 T cell receptor beta chains below was sequenced from the same sample in a study of early T cells in non-severe SARS-CoV-2 infection. TCRdb independently ran MiXCR on the 5' RACE reads; one entry per CDR3 protein. The top ten hold over 13% of the sample, which has 71,000 or so distinct CDR3 sequences, roughly 13% seen once. Material: whole blood. These receptors were obtained from an adult who was a healthcare worker with PCR-confirmed SARS-CoV-2 infection or an uninfected control (not recorded which).

This clonotype was detected ten times or more. This chain links TRBV28 with TRBJ1-2, with a weak D call TRBD1 (5 bases). There are 14 residues in the CDR3. Germline V lookup: CDR1 MDHEN, CDR2 SYDVKM. V gave up 2 bases and J gave up 2 bases, with 9 bases separating them. The CDR3 bases are TGTGCCAGCAGTTTAAGCAGGGTGAACTATGGCTACACCTTC. As protein: CASSLSRVNYGYTF.

This clonotype was observed a handful of times. The chain couples TRBV28 to TRBJ1-2; D is possibly TRBD1 (6 bases). Trimming cost V 5 bases and J 3 bases, with 13 bases left between them. Per the germline V gene, CDR1 is MDHEN and CDR2 is SYDVKM. The CDR3 contains 14 residues. The CDR3 loop is CASSETGSYYGYTF. The CDR3 DNA reads as TGTGCCAGCAGTGAGACAGGCTCCTACTATGGCTACACCTTC.

This clonotype appeared a few times. The chain joins TRBV11-1 to TRBJ1-1; TRBD1 might be the D (5 bases). Germline CDR1 is SGHAT and CDR2 is FQDESV (reference sequence). V was shortened by 5 bases and J by 4 bases, with 17 bases between the two germline ends. This CDR3 is built from 15 residues. The CDR3 bases are TGTGCCAGCAGCCTGTTGTGGGGGATCCTCACTGAAGCTTTCTTT. It encodes CASSLLWGILTEAFF.

This clonotype showed up just a few times. The rearrangement uses TRBV7-2 and TRBJ1-6; TRBD1 is a possible D gene (5 bases). Germline V gene data show CDR1 as SGHTA and CDR2 as FQGNSA. V was trimmed by 4 bases and J by 0 bases, leaving 7 bases between them. CDR3 size: 15 residues. The CDR3 region has the DNA TGTGCCAGCAGCTCTGGGACCTCCTATAATTCACCCCTCCACTTT. The encoded protein is CASSSGTSYNSPLHF.

Only a few counts were recorded for this clonotype. The chain is built from TRBV7-8 and TRBJ2-2; 7 bases agree with TRBD2. With 5 bases clipped from V and 1 base from J, the junction kept 7 bases outside the gene matches. The CDR3 has 16 amino acids. CDR1 and CDR2 from the germline V gene are SGHVS and FQNEAQ. The CDR3 here is CASSLRVAGNTGELFF. The DNA of the CDR3 is TGTGCCAGCAGCCTTAGGGTAGCGGGGAACACCGGGGAGCTGTTTTTT.

This clonotype was seen repeatedly, ten times or more. The chain couples TRBV6-2 or TRBV6-3 to TRBJ2-1; D ambiguous. Germline CDR1 MNHEY, CDR2 SVGEGT. The CDR3 contains 12 residues. V lost 6 bases and J lost 10, with 13 bases in between. The CDR3 loop reads CASSIYYEEQFF. CDR3 in DNA: TGTGCCAGCAGCATCTACTATGAGGAGCAGTTCTTC.

This clonotype was picked up a small number of times. This chain connects TRBV3-1 to TRBJ1-5, with D perhaps matching TRBD1 (5 bases). V was pared by 2 bases and J by 4 bases, with 12 bases between. This CDR3 has 15 amino acids. Germline assignment: CDR1 LGHDT and CDR2 YNNKEL (reference sequence). CDR3 sequence (DNA): TGTGCCAGCAGCCAATCCGTCAGGGAGAATCAGCCCCAGCATTTT. Amino acid sequence: CASSQSVRENQPQHF.

This clonotype was seen ten or more times. This chain connects TRBV2 to TRBJ2-3, with unresolved D. Trimming left V 1 base short and J 7 bases short, with 9 bases between. This CDR3 spans 13 amino acids. Per the germline V gene, CDR1 is SNHLY and CDR2 is FYNNEI. The CDR3 reads CASSEGSRHTQYF. The CDR3 coding sequence is TGTGCCAGCAGTGAAGGATCTAGACATACGCAGTATTTT.

V gene TRBV28 combines with J gene TRBJ2-7; D gene ambiguous. Trimming shortened V by 3 bases and J by 7 bases, and 16 bases separated the two germline ends. CDR1 MDHEN and CDR2 SYDVKM come from the germline V gene. The CDR3 has 14 residues. The CDR3 DNA is TGTGCCAGCAGTTTTGTAGGACGGCTCTGGGAGCAGTACTTC. Translated: CASSFVGRLWEQYF.

This rearrangement joins TRBV15 to TRBJ1-4, with TRBD1 matching over 7 bases. V shed 6 bases, J shed 5 bases, and the junction held 3 bases outside the gene matches. CDR3 length: 13 residues. Germline lookup yields CDR1 LNHNV and CDR2 YYDKDF (reference sequence). The CDR3 region has the DNA TGTGCCACCAGGACAGGGCGGAATGAAAAACTGTTTTTT. Translated: CATRTGRNEKLFF.

This clonotype turned up a few times. The V call is TRBV10-3, the J call TRBJ2-7; 8 bases line up with TRBD2. The length of the CDR3 is 12 residues. CDR1 ENHRY and CDR2 SYGVKD come from the germline V gene. V trimming: 7 bases; J trimming: 7 bases; junction bases outside the gene matches: 6. CDR3 in amino acids: CAITAGEREQYF. CDR3 DNA: TGTGCCATCACAGCGGGGGAGCGGGAGCAGTACTTC.

This clonotype was seen more than once but under ten times. V is TRBV2 and J is TRBJ1-1; D is undetermined. V lost 11 bases, J lost 0 bases, and 7 bases lay in between. Germline V gene data show CDR1 as SNHLY and CDR2 as FYNNEI. CDR3 length: 11 amino acids. The CDR3 nucleotides read TGTGCCGGTCAAGTGAACACTGAAGCTTTCTTT. Encoded protein: CAGQVNTEAFF.

This clonotype was detected only a few times. The chain carries TRBV9 and TRBJ2-3; 8 positions agree with TRBD1. There are 15 residues in the CDR3. V lost 5 bases to trimming and J lost 2 bases; unmatched junction nucleotides: 7. The germline V gene encodes CDR1 SGDLS and CDR2 YYNGEE. Here the CDR3 DNA reads TGTGCCAGCAGTGACCGGGACAGGACCACAGATACGCAGTATTTT. Its translation: CASSDRDRTTDTQYF.

This clonotype was recorded at least ten times. This chain links TRBV6-5 with TRBJ1-1; D ambiguous. The CDR3 is 14 amino acids. Germline-derived CDR1 and CDR2 are MNHEY and SVGAGI. V lost 5 bases, J lost 1 base, and 11 bases lay in between. CDR3 loop: CASSPSGSNTEAFF. For the CDR3, the DNA is TGTGCCAGCAGTCCTTCCGGATCGAACACTGAAGCTTTCTTT.

This chain connects TRBV15 to TRBJ1-1, with 8 nucleotides matching TRBD1. CDR3 length: 13 residues. The V gene end was trimmed by 2 bases and the J gene end by 11 bases; junction bases not matched to a gene: 7. The germline CDR1 and CDR2 sequences are LNHNV and YYDKDF (reference sequence). In nucleotides, the CDR3 is TGTGCCACCAGCAGAACCGGACAGGGAAATGCTTTCTTT. It specifies CATSRTGQGNAFF.

The V gene is TRBV28, the J gene TRBJ1-4; D is unclear. Germline CDR1 MDHEN, CDR2 SYDVKM. The CDR3 consists of 12 residues. V was trimmed by 2 bases and J by 6 bases, leaving 4 bases between them. CDR3 loop: CASSLGHEKLFF. The CDR3 DNA reads TGTGCCAGCAGTTTAGGTCATGAAAAACTGTTTTTT.

V usage is TRBV6-2 or TRBV6-3 and J usage is TRBJ1-5; D unresolved. The CDR3 length is 11 residues. CDR1 MNHEY and CDR2 SVGEGT come from the germline V gene. The V end was cut by 8 bases, the J end by 2 bases, with 4 bases between. The CDR3 loop is CASGGNQPQHF. CDR3 bases: TGTGCCAGCGGAGGCAATCAGCCCCAGCATTTT.